Listed below are T cell receptor beta chains from one sample, sequenced in a study of blood T cell repertoires in COVID-19. The repertoire was sequenced with immunoSEQ multiplex PCR; TCRdb's copy has only in-frame clones and lacks some. Among fewer than 250,000 clones listed, 82% were seen once. The sample comprised peripheral blood. The receptors here all came from a woman aged 55-69 years with COVID-19, enrolled during active disease. The CDR3 runs from the conserved cysteine through the conserved F or W. A D gene is named only where the DNA matches it firmly. Size is stated for part of the rows, as once, few or many counts, or as a class when the clone is expanded.

. | TRBD1 | TRBJ2-1 | TRBV19 | CASMGTDTFSYNEQFF | TGTGCCAGTATGGGGACAGATACGTTCTCCTACAATGAGCAGTTCTTC
. | TRBD1 | TRBJ1-2 | TRBV19 | CASSRQGSYGYTF | TGTGCCAGTAGTAGACAGGGTTCCTATGGCTACACCTTC
few | . | TRBJ2-5 | TRBV3-1/TRBV3-2 | CASSRPSVQTQYF | TGTGCCAGCAGCCGTCCAAGCGTGCAGACCCAGTACTTC
. | TRBD1 | TRBJ2-7 | TRBV10-3 | CAISESTGAHYEQYF | TGTGCCATCAGTGAGTCGACAGGGGCTCACTACGAGCAGTACTTC
. | TRBD1 | TRBJ1-6 | TRBV4-2 | CASSTNQGGDSPLHF | TGTGCCAGCAGTACAAATCAGGGGGGCGATTCACCCCTCCACTTT
. | TRBD1 | TRBJ1-2 | TRBV28 | CASSPGTGRDGYTF | TGTGCCAGCAGTCCCGGGACAGGGAGGGATGGCTACACCTTC
. | TRBD2 | TRBJ2-7 | TRBV27 | CASSPGTSGSNEQYF | TGTGCCAGCAGTCCTGGGACTAGCGGGAGTAACGAGCAGTACTTC
. | . | TRBJ2-7 | TRBV28 | CASSSYPGHLYEQYF | TGTGCCAGCAGTTCATACCCGGGACATCTCTACGAGCAGTACTTC
. | . | TRBJ2-7 | TRBV14 | CASSRGGDPLYEQYF | TGTGCCAGCAGCCGAGGGGGGGATCCGCTCTACGAGCAGTACTTC
. | . | TRBJ1-1 | TRBV10-3 | CATPDRPEAFF | TGTGCCACCCCGGACAGACCTGAAGCTTTCTTT
. | . | TRBJ2-7 | TRBV6-1 | CASSEVVGQPYEQYF | TGTGCCAGCAGTGAAGTAGTGGGACAACCCTACGAGCAGTACTTC
. | . | TRBJ2-5 | TRBV5-5 | CASSLVGTSETQYF | TGTGCCAGCAGCTTGGTTGGGACAAGCGAGACCCAGTACTTC
. | . | TRBJ2-2 | TRBV18 | CASSLADPYRDPNTGELFF | TGTGCCAGCTCCCTAGCGGACCCTTACAGGGATCCGAACACCGGGGAGCTGTTTTTT
few | . | TRBJ1-2 | TRBV27 | CASSFRGSLKIDYGYTF | TGTGCCAGCAGTTTCCGAGGCAGTCTAAAAATCGACTATGGCTACACCTTC
. | TRBD1 | TRBJ1-6 | TRBV6-4 | CASNQDRDSPLHF | TGTGCCAGCAACCAAGACAGGGACTCACCCCTCCACTTT